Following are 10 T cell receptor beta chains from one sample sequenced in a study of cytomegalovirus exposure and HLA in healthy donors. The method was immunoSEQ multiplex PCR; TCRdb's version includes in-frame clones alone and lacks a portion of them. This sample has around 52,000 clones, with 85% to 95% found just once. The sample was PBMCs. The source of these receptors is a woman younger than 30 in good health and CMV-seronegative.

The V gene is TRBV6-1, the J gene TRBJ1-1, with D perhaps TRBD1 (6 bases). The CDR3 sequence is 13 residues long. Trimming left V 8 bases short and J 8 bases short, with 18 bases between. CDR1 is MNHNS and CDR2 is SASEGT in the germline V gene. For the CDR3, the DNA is TGTGCCAGCCGACCCCAGGGGTTACTAGAAGCTTTCTTT. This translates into CASRPQGLLEAFF.

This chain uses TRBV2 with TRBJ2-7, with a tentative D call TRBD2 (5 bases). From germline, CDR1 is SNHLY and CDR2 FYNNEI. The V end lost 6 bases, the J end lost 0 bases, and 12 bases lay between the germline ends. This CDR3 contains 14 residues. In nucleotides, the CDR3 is TGTGCCAGCAGGGAGGACGGCCTCTCCTACGAGCAGTACTTC. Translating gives CASREDGLSYEQYF.

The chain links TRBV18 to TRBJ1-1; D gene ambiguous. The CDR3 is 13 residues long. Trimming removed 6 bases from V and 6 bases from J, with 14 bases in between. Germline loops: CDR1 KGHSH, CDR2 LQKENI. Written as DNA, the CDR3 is TGTGCCAGCTCCATCGATAGTTTTTCTGAAGCTTTCTTT. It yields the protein CASSIDSFSEAFF.

The DNA of the CDR3 is TGTGCCAGCTCACGTGCAGGATTTAACTATGGCTACACCTTC. Translation gives CASSRAGFNYGYTF. The rearrangement joins TRBV18 to TRBJ1-2; unclear D gene. V lost 4 bases to trimming and J lost 1 base, with 10 bases between them. Germline assignment: CDR1 KGHSH and CDR2 LQKENI. CDR3 size: 14 residues.

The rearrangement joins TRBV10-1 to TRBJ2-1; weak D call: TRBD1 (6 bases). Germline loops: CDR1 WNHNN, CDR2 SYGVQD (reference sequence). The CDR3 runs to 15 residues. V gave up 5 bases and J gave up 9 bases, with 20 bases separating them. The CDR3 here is CASSPIPRDMGEQFF. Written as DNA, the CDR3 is TGCGCCAGCAGTCCGATCCCCCGGGACATGGGTGAGCAGTTCTTC.

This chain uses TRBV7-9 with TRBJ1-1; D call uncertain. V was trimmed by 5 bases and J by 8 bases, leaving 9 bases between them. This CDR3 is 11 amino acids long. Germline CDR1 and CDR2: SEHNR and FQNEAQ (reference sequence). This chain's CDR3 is CASSREIEAFF. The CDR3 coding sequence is TGTGCCAGCAGCCGGGAAATAGAAGCTTTCTTT.

The CDR3 reads CASSFDRGVNEKLFF. CDR3 nucleotides: TGTGCCAGCAGCTTTGACAGGGGGGTTAATGAAAAACTGTTTTTT. The chain joins TRBV7-2 to TRBJ1-4; 9 nucleotides agree with TRBD1. Germline loops: CDR1 SGHTA, CDR2 FQGNSA. Trimming at V came to 3 bases and at J to 4 bases, leaving 3 bases not matched to a gene. The CDR3 is 15 residues long.

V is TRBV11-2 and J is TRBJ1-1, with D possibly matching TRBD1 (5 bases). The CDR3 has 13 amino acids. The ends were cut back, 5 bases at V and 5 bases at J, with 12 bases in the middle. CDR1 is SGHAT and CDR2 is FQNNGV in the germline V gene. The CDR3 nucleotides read TGTGCCAGCAGCCCAGGACAAAGAACTGAAGCTTTCTTT. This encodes CASSPGQRTEAFF.

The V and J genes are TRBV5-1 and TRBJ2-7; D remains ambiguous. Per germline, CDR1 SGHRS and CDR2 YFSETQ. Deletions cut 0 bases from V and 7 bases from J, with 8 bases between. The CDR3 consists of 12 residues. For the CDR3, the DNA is TGCGCCAGCAGCTTGGGAGCGCGGGAGCAGTACTTC. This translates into CASSLGAREQYF. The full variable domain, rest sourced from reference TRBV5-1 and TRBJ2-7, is KAGVTQTPRYLIKTRGQQVTLSCSPISGHRSVSWYQQTPGQGLQFLFEYFSETQRNKGNFPGRFSGRQFSNSRSEMNVSTLELGDSALYLCASSLGAREQYFGPGTRLTVT.

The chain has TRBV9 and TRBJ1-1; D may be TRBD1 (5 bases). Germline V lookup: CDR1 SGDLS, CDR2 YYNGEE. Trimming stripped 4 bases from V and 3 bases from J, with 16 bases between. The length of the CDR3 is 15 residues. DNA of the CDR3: TGTGCCAGCAGCCTCCGCGGGGGAGGAGACACTGAAGCTTTCTTT. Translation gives CASSLRGGGDTEAFF.